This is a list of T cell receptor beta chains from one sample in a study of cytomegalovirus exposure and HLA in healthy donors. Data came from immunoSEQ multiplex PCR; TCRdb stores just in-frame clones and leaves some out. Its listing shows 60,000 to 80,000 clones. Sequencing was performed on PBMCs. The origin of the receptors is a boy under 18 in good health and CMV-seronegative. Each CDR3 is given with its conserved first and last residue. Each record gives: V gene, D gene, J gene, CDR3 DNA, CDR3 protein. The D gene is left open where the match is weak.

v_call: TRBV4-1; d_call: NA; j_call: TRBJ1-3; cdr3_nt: TGCGCCAGCAGCCACCCCTCGGGGAGGGGTCCCTCTGGAAACACCATATATTTT; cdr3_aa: CASSHPSGRGPSGNTIYF
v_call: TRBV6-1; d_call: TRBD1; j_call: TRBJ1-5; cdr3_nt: TGTGCCAGCAGCCCGGACAGGGCAAATCAGCCCCAGCATTTT; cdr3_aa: CASSPDRANQPQHF
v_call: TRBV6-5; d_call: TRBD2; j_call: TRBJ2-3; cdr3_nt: TGTGCCAGCAGTTACTCGCTAGCGGGAGGTACAGATACGCAGTATTTT; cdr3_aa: CASSYSLAGGTDTQYF
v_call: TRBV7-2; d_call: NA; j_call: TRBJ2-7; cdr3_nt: TGTGCCAGCAGCTTAGGGCCCATGGAGCAGTACTTC; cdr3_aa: CASSLGPMEQYF
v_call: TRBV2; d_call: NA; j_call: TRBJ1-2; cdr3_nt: TGTGCCAGCAGTGAATCTAGGAACCCTAACTATGGCTACACCTTC; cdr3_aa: CASSESRNPNYGYTF
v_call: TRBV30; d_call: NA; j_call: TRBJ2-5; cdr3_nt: TGTGCCTGGTCCGGGGGCGCGCTCGGGGGGGAGACCCAGTACTTC; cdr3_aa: CAWSGGALGGETQYF
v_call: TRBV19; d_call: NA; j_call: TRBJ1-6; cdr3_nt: TGTGCCAGTCTCTACTCAACCAGGTCCAATTCACCCCTCCACTTT; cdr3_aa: CASLYSTRSNSPLHF
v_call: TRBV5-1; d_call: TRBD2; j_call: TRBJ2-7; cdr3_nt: TGCGCCAGCAGCTTGGTGCCAGCGGGGGGGCGCGAGCAGTACTTC; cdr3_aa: CASSLVPAGGREQYF
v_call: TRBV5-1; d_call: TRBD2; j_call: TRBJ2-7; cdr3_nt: TGCGCCAGCAGCTTGGGTAGCGGGGGGGCCCCCTACGAGCAGTACTTC; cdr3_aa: CASSLGSGGAPYEQYF
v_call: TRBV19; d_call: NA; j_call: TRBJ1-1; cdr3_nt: TGTGCCAGTAGTATCTTGGCCCCGACTAGCACTGAAGCTTTCTTT; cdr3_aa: CASSILAPTSTEAFF
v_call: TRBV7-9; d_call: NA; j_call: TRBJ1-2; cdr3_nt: TGTGCCAGCAACTTAGATGGGCGGGGCTATGGCTACACCTTC; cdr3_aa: CASNLDGRGYGYTF
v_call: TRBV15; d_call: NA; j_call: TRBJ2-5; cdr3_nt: TGTGCCACCAGCACGGTGCTGGGCGGGTCAGAGACCCAGTACTTC; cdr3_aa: CATSTVLGGSETQYF
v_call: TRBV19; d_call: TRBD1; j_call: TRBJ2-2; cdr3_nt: TGTGCCAGTAGTAACAGGGGAGTCGCCGGGGAGCTGTTTTTT; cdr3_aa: CASSNRGVAGELFF
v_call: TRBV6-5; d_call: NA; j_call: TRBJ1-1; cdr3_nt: TGTGCCAGCACCCTCACAGTCTCCGGCACTGAAGCTTTCTTT; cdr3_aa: CASTLTVSGTEAFF
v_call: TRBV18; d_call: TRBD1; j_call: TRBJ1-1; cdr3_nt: TGTGCCAGCTCCGCAGGGGGTAAGGTGAACACTGAAGCTTTCTTT; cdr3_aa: CASSAGGKVNTEAFF
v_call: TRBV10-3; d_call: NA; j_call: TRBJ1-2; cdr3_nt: TGTGCCATCAGTGGCCAGGGTATGGGCTATGGCTACACCTTC; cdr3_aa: CAISGQGMGYGYTF